Below, 15 T cell receptor beta chains from the same sample are listed, as sequenced in a study of blood T cell repertoires in COVID-19. The method was immunoSEQ multiplex PCR; TCRdb's version includes in-frame clones alone and lacks a portion of them. Found here are approximately 300,000 clones, approximately 90% of them singletons; the top ten hold roughly 4%. Material for sequencing was peripheral blood. Receptors originate from a woman aged 45 to 65 with active or convalescent COVID-19.

The rearrangement links TRBV19 to TRBJ1-6; D is possibly TRBD1 (6 bases). The V end was cut by 0 bases, the J end by 7 bases, with 13 bases between. There are 16 residues in the CDR3. CDR1 LNHDA and CDR2 SQIVND come from the germline V gene (reference sequence). The DNA of the CDR3 is TGTGCCAGTAGTATAGATCCCGGACAGTTGAATTCACCCCTCCACTTT. Protein product: CASSIDPGQLNSPLHF.

The chain recombines TRBV27 with TRBJ1-1, with D perhaps matching TRBD1 (5 bases). This CDR3 has 12 amino acids. Trimming stripped 4 bases from V and 9 bases from J, with 12 bases between. In germline, CDR1 is MNHEY, CDR2 SMNVEV (reference sequence). CDR3 nucleotide sequence: TGTGCCAGCAGTTCGTTCGGGGGTAAAGCTTTCTTT. This codes for CASSSFGGKAFF.

In its sample, this clone was seen once. The chain employs TRBV7-4 and TRBJ2-7; the D is unclear. This CDR3 spans 12 amino acids. CDR1 SGHVT and CDR2 SQSDAQ come from the germline V gene. The V end lost 6 bases, the J end lost 3 bases, and 9 bases lay between the germline ends. CDR3 amino acids: CASSIRDYEQYF. DNA of the CDR3: TGTGCCAGCAGTATAAGAGACTACGAGCAGTACTTC.

V usage is TRBV7-3 and J usage is TRBJ1-2; 8 nucleotides match TRBD1. J lost 7 bases, V lost 5 bases, and 9 bases had no gene match. This CDR3 is 14 amino acids long. Germline CDR1 is SGHTA and CDR2 is FQGTGA. The DNA of the CDR3 is TGTGCCAGCAGCCTCAATGGACAGGGCTCTGGCTACACCTTC. Its translation: CASSLNGQGSGYTF.

The gene calls are TRBV19 and TRBJ1-3, with 8 bases fitting TRBD1. The CDR3 contains 15 residues. CDR1 LNHDA and CDR2 SQIVND come from the germline V gene (reference sequence). Trimming removed 5 bases from V and 0 bases from J; junction bases left unmatched: 3. DNA for the CDR3: TGTGCCAGTAGTCCGACAGGGGCCTCTGGAAACACCATATATTTT. Protein product: CASSPTGASGNTIYF.

This clone showed up just once. The chain couples TRBV25-1 to TRBJ2-3; D is undetermined. Germline V gene sequence: CDR1 MGHDK, CDR2 SYGVNS. The CDR3 totals 13 residues. Trimming cost V 3 bases and J 4 bases, with 8 bases left between them. The CDR3 spells CASSDGVADTQYF. CDR3 coding DNA: TGTGCCAGCAGTGACGGAGTGGCAGATACGCAGTATTTT.

The V gene is TRBV7-2, the J gene TRBJ2-2; 8 nucleotides line up with TRBD2. V was clipped by 2 bases and J by 0 bases; unmatched bases: 5. CDR1 is SGHTA, CDR2 FQGNSA, per germline. CDR3 size: 17 residues. CDR3 amino acids: CASSLLISGANTGELFF. The CDR3 DNA reads as TGTGCCAGCAGCTTATTAATTAGCGGGGCGAACACCGGGGAGCTGTTTTTT.

The chain is built from TRBV16 and TRBJ1-5; no firm D call. This CDR3 comprises 19 residues. Germline V gene lookup returns CDR1 KGHSY and CDR2 FQNENV. V dropped 3 bases and J dropped 0 bases, with 21 bases sitting between them. The CDR3, as DNA: TGTGCCAGCAGCCACCCGGGGTGGCGACGAGATACTAGCAATCAGCCCCAGCATTTT. This encodes CASSHPGWRRDTSNQPQHF.

J is TRBJ1-1 and V is TRBV5-6, with D possibly matching TRBD1 (6 bases). This CDR3 comprises 15 residues. Looked up from germline, CDR1 is SGHDT and CDR2 is YYEEEE. V was pared by 4 bases and J by 1 base, with 14 bases between. CDR3 in DNA: TGTGCCAGCAGCCCCGAAACAGGGAAGAACACTGAAGCTTTCTTT. Protein sequence: CASSPETGKNTEAFF.

V gene TRBV30 combines with J gene TRBJ1-1; possibly TRBD1 for D (5 bases). The CDR3 sequence is 15 residues long. Trimming removed 4 bases from V and 4 bases from J, with 19 bases in between. Per the germline V gene, CDR1 is GTSNPN and CDR2 is SVGIG (reference sequence). The DNA of the CDR3 is TGTGCCTGGATCCTCAGGGCCCTATCGGCCACTGAAGCTTTCTTT. Its translation: CAWILRALSATEAFF.

The genes are TRBV7-2 and TRBJ2-2, with D possibly matching TRBD2 (5 bases). The CDR3 sequence is 13 residues long. Trimming stripped 6 bases from V and 7 bases from J, with 12 bases between. The germline gives CDR1 SGHTA, CDR2 FQGNSA. The CDR3 bases are TGTGCCAGCAGGGGAGCGGCTGGCGGGGAGCTGTTTTTT. It yields the protein CASRGAAGGELFF.

The chain couples TRBV2 to TRBJ2-1, with D possibly matching TRBD1 (7 bases). Trimming shortened V by 4 bases and J by 9 bases, and 13 bases separated the two germline ends. The CDR3 spans 13 residues. The germline V gene has CDR1 SNHLY and CDR2 FYNNEI. The CDR3 bases are TGTGCCAGCAGTGTTGGAGGGGGCATTGAGCAGTTCTTC. This encodes CASSVGGGIEQFF.

Here the CDR3 DNA reads TGTGCCAGCAGTCCCCGGGGCGGGGCCGAGCAGTACTTC. Amino acids: CASSPRGGAEQYF. The chain is built from TRBV27 and TRBJ2-7, with D perhaps matching TRBD2 (6 bases). V shed 5 bases and J shed 6 bases, with 14 bases lying between them. This CDR3 comprises 13 residues. From germline, CDR1 is MNHEY and CDR2 SMNVEV (reference sequence).

The chain uses TRBV18 and TRBJ1-1; D gene unclear. The V and J ends lost 4 bases and 3 bases respectively, with 9 bases between them. Germline CDR1 reads KGHSH; CDR2 reads LQKENI. This CDR3 has 13 residues. The CDR3 is CASSLQEHTEAFF. The CDR3, as DNA: TGTGCCAGCTCACTTCAAGAGCACACTGAAGCTTTCTTT.

This chain connects TRBV7-9 to TRBJ1-4; no clear D gene. Germline V gene data show CDR1 as SEHNR and CDR2 as FQNEAQ (reference sequence). CDR3 length: 15 amino acids. V was pared by 1 base and J by 3 bases, with 9 bases between. CDR3 residues: CASSLGEFANEKLFF. As DNA, the CDR3 is TGTGCCAGCAGCTTAGGGGAGTTCGCTAATGAAAAACTGTTTTTT.